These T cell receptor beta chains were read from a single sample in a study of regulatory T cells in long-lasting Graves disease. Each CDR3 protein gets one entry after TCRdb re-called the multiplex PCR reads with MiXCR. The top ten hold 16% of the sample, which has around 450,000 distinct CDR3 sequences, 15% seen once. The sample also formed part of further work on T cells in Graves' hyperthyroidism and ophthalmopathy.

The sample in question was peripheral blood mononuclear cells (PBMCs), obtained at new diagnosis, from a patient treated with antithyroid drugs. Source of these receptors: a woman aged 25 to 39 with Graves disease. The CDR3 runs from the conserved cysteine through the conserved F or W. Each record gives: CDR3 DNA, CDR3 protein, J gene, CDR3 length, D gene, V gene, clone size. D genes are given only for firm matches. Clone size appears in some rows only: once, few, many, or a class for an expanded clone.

cdr3_nt: TGTGCCAGCGCGGGAGGACGACGCACCGGGGAGCTGTTTTTT; cdr3_aa: CASAGGRRTGELFF; j_call: TRBJ2-2; cdr3_length: 14; d_call: TRBD2; v_call: TRBV6-1; clone_size: few
cdr3_nt: TGTGCCAGCAGTTCCCGACTAGGATCCAATGAGCAGTTCTTC; cdr3_aa: CASSSRLGSNEQFF; j_call: TRBJ2-1; cdr3_length: 14; d_call: .; v_call: TRBV27; clone_size: .
cdr3_nt: TGTGCCCCCACCCTGCGTGAGGGGGGGGAGCCGAACTACGAGCAGTACTTC; cdr3_aa: CAPTLREGGEPNYEQYF; j_call: TRBJ2-7; cdr3_length: 17; d_call: .; v_call: TRBV10-3; clone_size: .
cdr3_nt: TGTGCCAGCTCACCTCCGGGACTAGCGGATTTACCCGCCCAAGAGACCCAGTACTTC; cdr3_aa: CASSPPGLADLPAQETQYF; j_call: TRBJ2-5; cdr3_length: 19; d_call: TRBD2; v_call: TRBV18; clone_size: .
cdr3_nt: TGTGCCAGCAGTTACGAGGTGTTGACAGCTAACTATGGCTACACCTTC; cdr3_aa: CASSYEVLTANYGYTF; j_call: TRBJ1-2; cdr3_length: 16; d_call: .; v_call: TRBV6-2/TRBV6-3; clone_size: .
cdr3_nt: TGTGCCAGCAGCTTGTCTCTAGCCGGCAATGAGCAGTTCTTC; cdr3_aa: CASSLSLAGNEQFF; j_call: TRBJ2-1; cdr3_length: 14; d_call: .; v_call: TRBV5-8; clone_size: many
cdr3_nt: TGTGCCTGGTCGCTTGGTGAGCAGTTCTTC; cdr3_aa: CAWSLGEQFF; j_call: TRBJ2-1; cdr3_length: 10; d_call: .; v_call: TRBV30; clone_size: many
cdr3_nt: TGTGCCAGCACCGTGGGAGCGGGAGTTGGCACAGATACGCAGTATTTT; cdr3_aa: CASTVGAGVGTDTQYF; j_call: TRBJ2-3; cdr3_length: 16; d_call: TRBD2; v_call: TRBV5-6; clone_size: many
cdr3_nt: TGTGCCAGCAGACCAGAACCAGCTTCTGGAAACACCATATATTTT; cdr3_aa: CASRPEPASGNTIYF; j_call: TRBJ1-3; cdr3_length: 15; d_call: .; v_call: TRBV7-9; clone_size: .
cdr3_nt: TGTGCCAGCAGGGGACCTGTGAAGACCCAGTACTTC; cdr3_aa: CASRGPVKTQYF; j_call: TRBJ2-5; cdr3_length: 12; d_call: .; v_call: TRBV6-1; clone_size: few
cdr3_nt: TGTGCCAGCAGCTCACGTGACAGGGCCAGGGAGACCCAGTACTTC; cdr3_aa: CASSSRDRARETQYF; j_call: TRBJ2-5; cdr3_length: 15; d_call: TRBD1; v_call: TRBV7-6; clone_size: many
cdr3_nt: TGCGCCAGCAGCTTGACGCCGGGACGGTATAATTCACCCCTCCACTTT; cdr3_aa: CASSLTPGRYNSPLHF; j_call: TRBJ1-6; cdr3_length: 16; d_call: .; v_call: TRBV5-1; clone_size: few
cdr3_nt: TGCAGTGCCGCAGGGGACAGGGACGTCGACGAGCAGTACTTC; cdr3_aa: CSAAGDRDVDEQYF; j_call: TRBJ2-7; cdr3_length: 14; d_call: TRBD1; v_call: TRBV20-1; clone_size: many
cdr3_nt: TGTGCCAGCAGCCCGGGGTCCGAAGACACAGATACGCAGTATTTT; cdr3_aa: CASSPGSEDTDTQYF; j_call: TRBJ2-3; cdr3_length: 15; d_call: .; v_call: TRBV5-8; clone_size: many
cdr3_nt: TGTGCCAGCAGCTATTACAGGGGACACAATGAGCAGTTCTTC; cdr3_aa: CASSYYRGHNEQFF; j_call: TRBJ2-1; cdr3_length: 14; d_call: TRBD1; v_call: TRBV28; clone_size: few
cdr3_nt: TGTGCCAGGGGACGACAGGGATGCCACGAGCAGTACTTC; cdr3_aa: CARGRQGCHEQYF; j_call: TRBJ2-7; cdr3_length: 13; d_call: TRBD1; v_call: TRBV6-1; clone_size: .
cdr3_nt: TGTGCCAGCAGTTTAGGGTCGGGGGGGGGATCATGGGGCTACACCTTC; cdr3_aa: CASSLGSGGGSWGYTF; j_call: TRBJ1-2; cdr3_length: 16; d_call: .; v_call: TRBV12-3/TRBV12-4; clone_size: few
cdr3_nt: TGTGCCAGCAGCTTGGTAGGGGCTAATGAAAAACTGTTTTTT; cdr3_aa: CASSLVGANEKLFF; j_call: TRBJ1-4; cdr3_length: 14; d_call: .; v_call: TRBV5-5; clone_size: .
cdr3_nt: TGCGCCAGCAGCCAAAAATCTCTTAGCGAACCCGGAACCTACGAGCAGTACTTC; cdr3_aa: CASSQKSLSEPGTYEQYF; j_call: TRBJ2-7; cdr3_length: 18; d_call: .; v_call: TRBV11-2; clone_size: .
cdr3_nt: TGTGCCAGCAGCCCGAGAGCGGACAGGAACACCGGGGAGCTGTTTTTT; cdr3_aa: CASSPRADRNTGELFF; j_call: TRBJ2-2; cdr3_length: 16; d_call: .; v_call: TRBV9; clone_size: .
cdr3_nt: TGTGCCACCCAGACGATTGGGACAGGGGGATACGGGGCATGGGAGACCCAGTACTTC; cdr3_aa: CATQTIGTGGYGAWETQYF; j_call: TRBJ2-5; cdr3_length: 19; d_call: TRBD1; v_call: TRBV15; clone_size: many
cdr3_nt: TGTGCCACCAGTGATTGGCAGTCCTACGAGCAGTACTTC; cdr3_aa: CATSDWQSYEQYF; j_call: TRBJ2-7; cdr3_length: 13; d_call: .; v_call: TRBV24-1; clone_size: .
cdr3_nt: TGTGCCAGCAGCCTCCATGGGCGCACAGATACGCAGTATTTT; cdr3_aa: CASSLHGRTDTQYF; j_call: TRBJ2-3; cdr3_length: 14; d_call: .; v_call: TRBV5-6; clone_size: many
cdr3_nt: TGCGCCAGCAGCCAAGATACGACCGGGACTAGCGTCTACGAGCAGTACTTC; cdr3_aa: CASSQDTTGTSVYEQYF; j_call: TRBJ2-7; cdr3_length: 17; d_call: TRBD2; v_call: TRBV4-1; clone_size: .
cdr3_nt: TGTGCCAGCAGTGATTGGACTAGCGGGAGGGTAGTTGGAGAGACCCAGTACTTC; cdr3_aa: CASSDWTSGRVVGETQYF; j_call: TRBJ2-5; cdr3_length: 18; d_call: TRBD2; v_call: TRBV6-1; clone_size: .
cdr3_nt: TGTGCCAGCAGCAAGATTACCTCCTACAATGAGCAGTTCTTC; cdr3_aa: CASSKITSYNEQFF; j_call: TRBJ2-1; cdr3_length: 14; d_call: .; v_call: TRBV5-6; clone_size: few
cdr3_nt: TGTGCCATCAGCCCTAGCGGTAATGAGCAGTTCTTC; cdr3_aa: CAISPSGNEQFF; j_call: TRBJ2-1; cdr3_length: 12; d_call: TRBD2; v_call: TRBV10-3; clone_size: few
cdr3_nt: TGTGCCAGCAGCTGGGACCAAGGGGTAATGAACACTGAAGCTTTCTTT; cdr3_aa: CASSWDQGVMNTEAFF; j_call: TRBJ1-1; cdr3_length: 16; d_call: .; v_call: TRBV5-4; clone_size: many
cdr3_nt: TGCAGCGTTGAAGGGACTTTAAACATTCAGTACTTC; cdr3_aa: CSVEGTLNIQYF; j_call: TRBJ2-4; cdr3_length: 12; d_call: .; v_call: TRBV29-1; clone_size: .
cdr3_nt: TGCGCCAGCAGCCAAGGGCGTCAGGGAAATAACTATGGCTACACCTTC; cdr3_aa: CASSQGRQGNNYGYTF; j_call: TRBJ1-2; cdr3_length: 16; d_call: .; v_call: TRBV4-1; clone_size: .
cdr3_nt: TGCAGTGCTAGAGATGGGGACAGGGATTACGAGCAGTACTTC; cdr3_aa: CSARDGDRDYEQYF; j_call: TRBJ2-7; cdr3_length: 14; d_call: TRBD1; v_call: TRBV20-1; clone_size: many
cdr3_nt: TGTGCCAGCAGCTTAGTAGGAGAGAACACTGAAGCTTTCTTT; cdr3_aa: CASSLVGENTEAFF; j_call: TRBJ1-1; cdr3_length: 14; d_call: .; v_call: TRBV11-2; clone_size: many